This T cell receptor beta chain was sequenced for a study of cytomegalovirus exposure and HLA in healthy donors. Unrecorded immune exposure was likely among donors, who were nominally healthy when sampled. The CDR3 has 15 residues. Trimming took 2 bases from V and 4 from J; bases not matched to a gene: 7. Germline V CDR1 and CDR2: ENHRY, SYGVKD. The primer mix had 60 Vbeta and 13 Jbeta primers. TCRdb's copy holds only in-frame clones and misses some; the assay was immunoSEQ multiplex PCR. The sample includes around 180,000 clones, 60% to 80% of them seen just once. This clone turned up a few times. This receptor was taken from a woman aged 45-65 years in good health and CMV-seropositive. The sequenced material came from PBMCs. This chain joins TRBV10-3 and TRBJ1-2, with 7 bases fitting TRBD1. CDR3 sequence: CAISEEGQHSYGYTF. CDR3 sequence (DNA): TGTGCCATCAGTGAGGAGGGACAGCACTCCTATGGCTACACCTTC.